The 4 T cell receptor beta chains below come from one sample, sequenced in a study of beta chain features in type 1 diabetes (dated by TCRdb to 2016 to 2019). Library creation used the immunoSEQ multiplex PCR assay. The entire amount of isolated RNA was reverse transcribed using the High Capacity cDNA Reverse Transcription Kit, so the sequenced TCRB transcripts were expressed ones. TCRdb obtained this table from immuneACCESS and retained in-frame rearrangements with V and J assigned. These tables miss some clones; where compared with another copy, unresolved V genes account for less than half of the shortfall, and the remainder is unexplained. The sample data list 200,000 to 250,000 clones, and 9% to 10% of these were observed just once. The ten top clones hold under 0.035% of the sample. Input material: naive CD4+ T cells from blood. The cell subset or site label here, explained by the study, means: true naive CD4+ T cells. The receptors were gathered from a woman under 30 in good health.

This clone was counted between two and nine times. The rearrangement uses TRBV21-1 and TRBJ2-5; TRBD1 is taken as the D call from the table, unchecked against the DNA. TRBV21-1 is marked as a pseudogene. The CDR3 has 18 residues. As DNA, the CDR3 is TGTGCCAGCAGCGCAACCTTGACCAGGGGCGCAGGGGGAGAGACCCAGTACTTC. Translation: CASSATLTRGAGGETQYF.

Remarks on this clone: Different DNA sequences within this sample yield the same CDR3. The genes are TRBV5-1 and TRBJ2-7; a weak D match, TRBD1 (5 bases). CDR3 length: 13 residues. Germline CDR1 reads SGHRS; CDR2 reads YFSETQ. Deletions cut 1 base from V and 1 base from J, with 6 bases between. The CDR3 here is CASSLQGSYEQYF. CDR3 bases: TGCGCCAGCAGCTTGCAGGGATCCTACGAGCAGTACTTC.

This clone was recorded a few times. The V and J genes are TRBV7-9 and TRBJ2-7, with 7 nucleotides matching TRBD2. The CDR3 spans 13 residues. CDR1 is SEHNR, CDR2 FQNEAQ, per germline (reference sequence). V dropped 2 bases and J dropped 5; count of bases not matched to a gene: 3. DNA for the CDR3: TGTGCCAGCAGCTTATTCGGGGGGAACGAGCAGTACTTC. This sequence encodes CASSLFGGNEQYF. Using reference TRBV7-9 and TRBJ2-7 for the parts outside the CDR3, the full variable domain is DTGVSQNPRHKITKRGQNVTFRCDPISEHNRLYWYRQTLGQGPEFLTYFQNEAQLEKSRLLSDRFSAERPKGSFSTLEIQRTEQGDSAMYLCASSLFGGNEQYFGPGTRLTVT.

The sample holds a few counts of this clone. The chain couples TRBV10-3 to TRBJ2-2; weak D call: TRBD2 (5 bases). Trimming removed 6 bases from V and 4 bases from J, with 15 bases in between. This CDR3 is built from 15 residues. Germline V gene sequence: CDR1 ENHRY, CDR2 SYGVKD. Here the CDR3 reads CAISVTRAVTGELFF. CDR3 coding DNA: TGTGCCATCAGCGTTACTAGAGCGGTCACCGGGGAGCTGTTTTTT.